This T cell receptor beta chain is drawn from a study of Graves' ophthalmopathy and Graves' hyperthyroidism. Germline loops: CDR1 WNHNN, CDR2 SYGVQD (reference sequence). The CDR3 contains 14 residues. RNA transcripts provided the template for amplifying TCR beta CDR3 regions. The workflow started with a first-round RT-PCR run with HTBI primers and then moved on to a second-round multiplex PCR. TCRdb independently ran MiXCR on the multiplex PCR reads; one entry per CDR3 protein. The profile covers 350,000 to 400,000 distinct CDR3 sequences, with approximately 20% appearing a single time and roughly 1.6% taken by the ten largest. This clonotype has at least ten counts. Relative to the germline gene, one junction end is altered; a read error may explain this.

The rearrangement links TRBV10-1 to TRBJ2-5; 10 bases are shared with TRBD1. Sequencing was performed on peripheral blood. The TCR sequence derives from a woman under 30 with Graves' ophthalmopathy. Written as DNA, the CDR3 is TGTGCCAGCAGCTCGGACAGGGGGCAAGAGACCCAGTACTTC. Translating it yields CASSSDRGQETQYF.